This TCR beta chain was profiled in a study of STAT5B mutations in CD4+ large granular lymphocyte leukemia. Repertoires were generated with immunoSEQ multiplex PCR, while TCRdb's copy carries only in-frame clones and drops some. The sample holds more than 7,500 clones, 70% to 85% seen once. The V end was cut by 2 bases, the J end by 0 bases, with 5 bases between. The CDR3 totals 14 residues. Per germline, CDR1 SGHTA and CDR2 FQGTGA. The rearrangement links TRBV7-3 to TRBJ2-1; no reliable D call. This TCR derives from a man in his 60s with CD4+ T-cell large granular lymphocyte leukemia. Input material: PBMCs. DNA of the CDR3: TGTGCCAGCAGCTTAGGCAGCTCCTACAATGAGCAGTTCTTC. It specifies CASSLGSSYNEQFF.